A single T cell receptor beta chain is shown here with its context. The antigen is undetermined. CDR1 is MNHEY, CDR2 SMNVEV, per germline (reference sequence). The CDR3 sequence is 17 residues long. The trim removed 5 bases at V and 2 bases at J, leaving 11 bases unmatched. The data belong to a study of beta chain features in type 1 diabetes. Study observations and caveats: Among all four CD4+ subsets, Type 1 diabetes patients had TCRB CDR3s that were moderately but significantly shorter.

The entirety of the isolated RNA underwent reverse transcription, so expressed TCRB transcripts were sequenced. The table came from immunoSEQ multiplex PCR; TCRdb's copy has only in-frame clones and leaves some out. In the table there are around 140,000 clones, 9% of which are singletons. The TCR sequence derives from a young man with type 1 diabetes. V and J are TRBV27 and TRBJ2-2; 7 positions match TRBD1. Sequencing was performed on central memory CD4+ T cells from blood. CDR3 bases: TGTGCCAGCAGTCCAACAGCCGGGACAGTTAACACCGGGGAGCTGTTTTTT. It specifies CASSPTAGTVNTGELFF.